Listed here are 30 T cell receptor beta chains from one sample, sequenced in a study of OX40 agonist ivuxolimab in advanced cancers. TCRdb's table, derived via immunoSEQ multiplex PCR, lists solely in-frame clones and lacks some. The sample carries around 74,000 clones, around 92% recorded once. The starting material was CD4+ or CD8+ T cells sorted from blood, obtained in a trial of the OX40 agonist ivuxolimab. These receptors were collected from an adult with an advanced solid tumor such as melanoma, head and neck, liver or kidney cancer.

The chain couples TRBV4-3 to TRBJ2-6, with D maybe TRBD2 (5 bases). Per germline, CDR1 LGHNA and CDR2 YSLEER. Trimming removed 4 bases from V and 3 bases from J, with 16 bases in between. CDR3 length: 17 residues. The CDR3 protein is CASSPRNRAGGANVLTF. For the CDR3, the DNA is TGCGCCAGCAGCCCCCGGAACCGGGCGGGTGGGGCCAACGTCCTGACTTTC.

The chain joins TRBV5-1 to TRBJ1-4, with D uncertain. From germline, CDR1 is SGHRS and CDR2 YFSETQ. V was cut by 0 bases and J by 8 bases, with 8 bases left in between. This CDR3 has 13 residues. CDR3 nucleotides: TGCGCCAGCAGCTTGGCTACAAGGGAAAAACTGTTTTTT. Amino acids: CASSLATREKLFF.

This rearrangement joins TRBV7-8 to TRBJ2-7, with D possibly matching TRBD2 (6 bases). The germline V and J ends were trimmed by 5 bases and 6 bases, with 20 bases remaining between them. This CDR3 comprises 15 residues. Germline CDR1 and CDR2: SGHVS and FQNEAQ. The CDR3 coding sequence is TGTGCCAGCAGCCTCCCGCTAGACGGGGGAGGCGAGCAGTACTTC. It is translated as CASSLPLDGGGEQYF.

This chain's CDR3 is CASSAGTSGRSNEQFF. The CDR3 DNA reads as TGTGCCAGCAGCGCGGGGACTAGCGGGAGGAGCAATGAGCAGTTCTTC. This chain connects TRBV5-8 to TRBJ2-1; 15 nucleotides line up with TRBD2. The CDR3 length is 16 residues. V lost 4 bases to trimming and J lost 6 bases; unmatched junction nucleotides: 5. Per germline, CDR1 SGHTS and CDR2 YDEGEE.

The chain couples TRBV11-3 to TRBJ1-2; TRBD1 matches at 8 bases. Unmatched junction bases numbered 8, after V lost 5 bases and J lost 0 bases. The CDR3 runs to 16 residues. Germline lookup yields CDR1 SGHNT and CDR2 YENEEA. In nucleotides, the CDR3 is TGTGCCAGCAGCGCCCGACAGGGGAGACCTAACTATGGCTACACCTTC. Protein sequence: CASSARQGRPNYGYTF. Variable domain in full (rest from reference TRBV11-3 and TRBJ1-2): EAGVVQSPRYKIIEKKQPVAFWCNPISGHNTLYWYLQNLGQGPELLIRYENEEAVDDSQLPKDRFSAERLKGVDSTLKIQPAELGDSAVYLCASSARQGRPNYGYTFGSGTRLTVV.

As to this clone: The sample carries other DNA sequences with the same CDR3. The chain carries TRBV7-9 and TRBJ2-7; TRBD2 agrees at 7 bases. CDR1 is SEHNR and CDR2 is FQNEAQ in the germline V gene (reference sequence). The CDR3 contains 14 residues. The junction had 1 base not matched to a gene; V was cut back by 1 base and J by 1 base. The CDR3 DNA is TGTGCCAGCAGCTTAGGGGGAGGGTCCTACGAGCAGTACTTC. This encodes CASSLGGGSYEQYF.

The V call is TRBV7-2, the J call TRBJ1-2, with D hard to call. This CDR3 has 12 amino acids. The germline CDR1 and CDR2 sequences are SGHTA and FQGNSA. Trimming shortened V by 1 base and J by 4 bases, and 4 bases separated the two germline ends. The CDR3 coding sequence is TGTGCCAGCAGCTTAGGGACCTATGGCTACACCTTC. Translation gives CASSLGTYGYTF.

The J gene is TRBJ2-1, the V gene TRBV21-1. TRBV21-1 is a listed pseudogene. The CDR3 extends over 13 amino acids. The CDR3 spells CASSKEGNNEQFF. DNA for the CDR3: TGTGCCAGCAGCAAAGAGGGAAACAATGAGCAGTTCTTC.

This chain connects TRBV7-2 to TRBJ2-7; 9 nucleotides line up with TRBD2. V shed 5 bases and J 4 bases; nucleotides not matched to a gene: 6. The CDR3 is 14 amino acids. The germline gives CDR1 SGHTA, CDR2 FQGNSA. The CDR3 DNA reads as TGTGCCAGCAGCCCGGGACTAGCCCCTTACGAGCAGTACTTC. Its translation is CASSPGLAPYEQYF.

V and J are TRBV18 and TRBJ1-2, with 8 bases identical to TRBD1. The CDR3 sequence is 14 residues long. Germline assignment: CDR1 KGHSH and CDR2 LQKENI. Losses at the gene ends were 5 bases for V and 4 bases for J; bases not matched to a gene: 6. The CDR3 DNA sequence: TGTGCCAGCTCAATACAGGGGGATGGCTATGGCTACACCTTC. Translating gives CASSIQGDGYGYTF.

The chain couples TRBV7-8 to TRBJ2-1; 8 nucleotides agree with TRBD2. With V trimmed by 0 bases and J by 6 bases, 1 base remained unmatched. Germline CDR1 reads SGHVS; CDR2 reads FQNEAQ. The length of the CDR3 is 14 residues. Here the CDR3 DNA reads TGTGCCAGCAGCTTAGCTAGCGGGATCAATGAGCAGTTCTTC. Translated: CASSLASGINEQFF.

This rearrangement joins TRBV19 to TRBJ2-3; 7 bases line up with TRBD1. V lost 0 bases and J lost 4; bases outside the gene matches: 4. The CDR3 has 15 residues. CDR1 and CDR2 (germline): LNHDA, SQIVND (reference sequence). CDR3 sequence reads: CASSIDRQGADTQYF. CDR3 nucleotides: TGTGCCAGTAGTATAGACCGACAGGGTGCAGATACGCAGTATTTT.

The rearrangement links TRBV4-1 to TRBJ2-1; a possible D gene is TRBD1 (5 bases). CDR1 is MGHRA, CDR2 YSYEKL, per germline. This CDR3 comprises 14 residues. V was shortened by 1 base and J by 8 bases, with 12 bases between the two germline ends. In DNA form, the CDR3 reads TGCGCCAGCAGCCAAGCGGAGTCAGGGTATGAGCAGTTCTTC. Translation gives CASSQAESGYEQFF.

The rearrangement uses TRBV28 and TRBJ1-2; weak D call: TRBD1 (5 bases). With 6 bases removed from V and 4 bases from J, the gap between germline ends came to 21 bases. The CDR3 consists of 16 residues. Per the germline V gene, CDR1 is MDHEN and CDR2 is SYDVKM. In nucleotides, the CDR3 is TGTGCCAGCAGCCTAGTCCTCGGGGGAACGGCCTATGGCTACACCTTC. Its protein is CASSLVLGGTAYGYTF.

V usage is TRBV27 and J usage is TRBJ2-1; D is possibly TRBD2 (5 bases). The V gene lost 2 bases and the J gene lost 0 bases, with 11 bases spanning the gap. The CDR3 runs to 16 residues. Germline loops: CDR1 MNHEY, CDR2 SMNVEV (reference sequence). The CDR3 loop is CASSLLGAGSYNEQFF. CDR3 sequence (DNA): TGTGCCAGCAGTTTACTGGGAGCCGGCTCCTACAATGAGCAGTTCTTC.

The rearrangement joins TRBV11-2 to TRBJ2-5; 12 nucleotides match TRBD2. Trimming took 8 bases from V and 5 from J; bases not matched to a gene: 15. This CDR3 has 17 residues. Germline V gives CDR1 SGHAT, CDR2 FQNNGV. CDR3 in DNA: TGTGCCAGCGGGCGAGGGCTAGCGGGAGGGTGGGGGGAGACCCAGTACTTC. Protein product: CASGRGLAGGWGETQYF.

The chain employs TRBV2 and TRBJ2-2; D gene uncertain. In germline, CDR1 is SNHLY, CDR2 FYNNEI. V lost 0 bases, J lost 6 bases, and 8 bases lay in between. The length of the CDR3 is 14 residues. This CDR3 is CASSEALVAGELFF. Written as DNA, the CDR3 is TGTGCCAGCAGTGAAGCGCTAGTTGCCGGGGAGCTGTTTTTT.

In this sample, this clone turned up once. V gene TRBV10-1 combines with J gene TRBJ2-1; TRBD1 aligns across 8 bases. The CDR3 extends over 13 amino acids. V gave up 10 bases and J gave up 8 bases; unmatched junction bases: 10. CDR1 is WNHNN, CDR2 SYGVQD, per germline (reference sequence). The CDR3 DNA follows: TGCGCCACCTCCGGGACAGGTTGGGATGAGCAGTTCTTC. Encoded protein: CATSGTGWDEQFF.

V is TRBV11-2 and J is TRBJ2-7; D may be TRBD1 or TRBD2 (6 bases each). The CDR3 is 14 amino acids. V was clipped by 5 bases and J by 9 bases, with 20 bases between them. CDR1 SGHAT and CDR2 FQNNGV come from the germline V gene. DNA for the CDR3: TGTGCCAGCAGCCCCTCGGGGGCCCTGGGGGGGCAGTACTTC. It is translated as CASSPSGALGGQYF.

This chain uses TRBV7-9 with TRBJ2-1, with 11 bases identical to TRBD2. The CDR3 is 18 residues long. The germline CDR1 and CDR2 sequences are SEHNR and FQNEAQ (reference sequence). V lost 5 bases, J lost 6 bases, and 15 bases stayed unmatched. The CDR3 reads CASSPTIRTGTSGNEQFF. In DNA, the CDR3 is TGTGCCAGCAGCCCCACTATTAGGACCGGGACTAGCGGCAATGAGCAGTTCTTC.

This chain connects TRBV6-5 to TRBJ2-7; D might be TRBD1 or TRBD2, each matching 6 bases. V was trimmed by 5 bases and J by 8 bases, leaving 13 bases between them. Germline assignment: CDR1 MNHEY and CDR2 SVGAGI. This CDR3 has 12 residues. The CDR3 nucleotides read TGTGCCAGCAGTATTTGGGGGGCTCAGCAGTACTTC. Amino acids: CASSIWGAQQYF.

Concerning this clone itself: One end of the junction fails to match germline, which may point to a read error. J is TRBJ2-2 and V is TRBV9; 8 bases are shared with TRBD2. The germline V gene encodes CDR1 SGDLS and CDR2 YYNGEE. This CDR3 is built from 17 residues. The DNA for the CDR3 is TGCGCCAGCAGCCCCGGGGTACGGGGGGGGAGGACCGGGGAGCTGTTTTTT. This codes for CASSPGVRGGRTGELFF.

V gene TRBV5-4 combines with J gene TRBJ2-2; D ambiguous. The germline gives CDR1 SGHNT, CDR2 YYREEE (reference sequence). The ends were cut back, 4 bases at V and 4 bases at J, with 11 bases in the middle. The CDR3 length is 14 residues. CDR3 DNA: TGTGCCAGCAGCACTTCAATTTTCACCGGGGAGCTGTTTTTT. It specifies CASSTSIFTGELFF.

The chain employs TRBV9 and TRBJ2-3, with 9 positions matching TRBD2. The CDR3 is 17 amino acids. Germline V gives CDR1 SGDLS, CDR2 YYNGEE. The V segment lost 0 bases and the J segment 6 bases; nucleotides outside the gene matches: 11. The CDR3 DNA follows: TGTGCCAGCAGCGTAGAGAGCGGGGGGAGGGCCTTGGATACGCAGTATTTT. This sequence encodes CASSVESGGRALDTQYF.

The chain has TRBV6-5 and TRBJ1-2; D unclear. Germline V gene data show CDR1 as MNHEY and CDR2 as SVGAGI. The V end was cut by 5 bases, the J end by 5 bases, with 6 bases between. This CDR3 is built from 11 residues. The CDR3 protein is CASSEAYGYTF. The CDR3 DNA is TGTGCCAGCAGTGAGGCTTATGGCTACACCTTC.

This CDR3 is CASRAGAYEQYF. The DNA for the CDR3 is TGTGCCAGCAGGGCAGGGGCCTACGAGCAGTACTTC. This chain joins TRBV7-9 and TRBJ2-7, with a possible D match to TRBD1 (6 bases). The V gene lost 6 bases and the J gene lost 2 bases, with 8 bases spanning the gap. In germline, CDR1 is SEHNR, CDR2 FQNEAQ (reference sequence). CDR3 length equals 12 residues.

This chain links TRBV11-3 with TRBJ2-7, with TRBD2 matching over 10 bases. CDR3 length: 15 amino acids. CDR1 is SGHNT, CDR2 YENEEA, per germline. The junction had 9 bases not matched to a gene; V was cut back by 4 bases and J by 6 bases. This CDR3 is CASSSRAGGPSEQYF. Here the CDR3 DNA reads TGTGCCAGCAGCTCGCGAGCGGGAGGGCCAAGCGAGCAGTACTTC.

The CDR3 nucleotides read TGTGCCACCGGAACCTCCTACGAGCAGTACTTC. Translating it yields CATGTSYEQYF. The genes are TRBV6-5 and TRBJ2-7; no firm D call. The germline gives CDR1 MNHEY, CDR2 SVGAGI. Trimming took 10 bases from V and 0 from J, leaving 7 bases between them. This CDR3 spans 11 amino acids.

The chain links TRBV21-1 to TRBJ2-5; the listed D gene, TRBD1, was not tested against the DNA. TRBV21-1 is reported as a pseudogene. This CDR3 is built from 16 residues. CDR3 DNA sequence: TGTGCCAGCAGCAAACGGTGGCAGGTCGACCAAGAGACCCAGTACTTC. Its translation: CASSKRWQVDQETQYF.

The rearrangement joins TRBV5-5 to TRBJ2-7; maybe TRBD2 (5 bases). V shed 2 bases and J shed 0 bases, with 9 bases lying between them. Germline V CDR1 and CDR2: SGHKS, YYEKEE (reference sequence). CDR3 length: 14 residues. The CDR3 DNA reads as TGTGCCAGCAGCTTAAGGGAGAGCTCCTACGAGCAGTACTTC. This encodes CASSLRESSYEQYF.